This passage covers 30 T cell receptor beta chains from one sample sequenced in a study of CD8 T cells in ankylosing spondylitis. One entry per CDR3 protein, called by TCRdb with MiXCR from the 5' RACE reads. The sample contains around 130,000 distinct CDR3 sequences, 9.3% of which appear only once. Material for sequencing was blood, either unsorted or a sorted T cell fraction (not recorded which). These receptors came from a male donor with ankylosing spondylitis or in good health (not recorded which).

This clonotype has at least ten counts. The CDR3 nucleotides are TGTGCCAGCAGCTTACTACTGGGGGGGGGCGAGCAGTACTTC. It yields the protein CASSLLLGGGEQYF. The rearrangement joins TRBV7-2 to TRBJ2-7, with TRBD2 matching over 7 bases. The J segment lost 6 bases and the V segment lost 2 bases, leaving 7 bases of the junction unmatched. The CDR3 extends over 14 amino acids. In germline, CDR1 is SGHTA, CDR2 FQGNSA.

At least ten counts were recorded for this clonotype. This sequence joins TRBV11-2 and TRBJ2-5, with D perhaps TRBD1 (6 bases). Germline V gene lookup returns CDR1 SGHAT and CDR2 FQNNGV. Trimming took 3 bases from V and 6 from J, leaving 17 bases between them. The CDR3 extends over 15 amino acids. The CDR3 DNA reads TGTGCCAGCAGCTTGGCCTCAGGGGTAATGAAGACCCAGTACTTC. Translating it yields CASSLASGVMKTQYF.

Points on this clonotype: One end of the junction does not line up with germline, which may come from a read error. This chain links TRBV3-1 with TRBJ2-4; 8 positions agree with TRBD2. The germline gives CDR1 LGHDT, CDR2 YNNKEL (reference sequence). The CDR3 consists of 16 residues. In DNA, the CDR3 is TGTGCCAGCAGCCAAAAGCCTAGCGGGTATGAGAACAGTCAGTACTTC. Amino acids: CASSQKPSGYENSQYF.

The chain recombines TRBV7-2 with TRBJ2-1; no clear D gene. Trimming took 6 bases from V and 5 from J, leaving 14 bases between them. CDR1 is SGHTA and CDR2 is FQGNSA in the germline V gene. This CDR3 region has 14 residues. CDR3 coding DNA: TGTGCCAGCAGGCCCCCTTGGGATAACAATGAGCAGTTCTTC. It yields the protein CASRPPWDNNEQFF.

The chain links TRBV12-3 or TRBV12-4 to TRBJ1-5; TRBD1 matches at 12 bases. J lost 1 base, V lost 5 bases, and 15 bases had no gene match. The CDR3 is 20 residues long. The CDR3, as DNA: TGTGCCAGCAGTCCTACCCTTTTGGGACAGGGGGCGAAGAGCAATCAGCCCCAGCATTTT. Its translation: CASSPTLLGQGAKSNQPQHF.

This clonotype was counted many times. CDR3: CASSQQPTGRGTGELFF. In DNA form, the CDR3 reads TGTGCCAGCAGCCAACAACCGACAGGGAGAGGCACCGGGGAGCTGTTTTTT. This rearrangement joins TRBV7-3 to TRBJ2-2; 7 bases line up with TRBD1. The CDR3 extends over 17 amino acids. CDR1 SGHTA and CDR2 FQGTGA come from the germline V gene. Trimming took 5 bases from V and 4 from J; bases not matched to a gene: 13.

This clonotype was found many times. The V call is TRBV4-1, the J call TRBJ2-1, with TRBD1 as a possible D gene (6 bases). In germline, CDR1 is MGHRA, CDR2 YSYEKL. The CDR3 consists of 14 residues. Trimming stripped 3 bases from V and 4 bases from J, with 10 bases between. CDR3 loop: CASSHGDNYNEQFF. The CDR3 DNA reads as TGCGCCAGCAGCCATGGGGACAATTACAATGAGCAGTTCTTC.

This clonotype was observed once. This chain links TRBV5-8 with TRBJ2-5; D is possibly TRBD1 (5 bases). V dropped 4 bases and J dropped 1 base, with 17 bases sitting between them. Germline V gene data show CDR1 as SGHTS and CDR2 as YDEGEE. This CDR3 has 16 amino acids. The CDR3 loop is CASSLGWVRAQETQYF. CDR3 coding DNA: TGTGCCAGCAGCCTGGGCTGGGTCAGGGCCCAAGAGACCCAGTACTTC.

A word on this clonotype: A much larger clone differs by one base, so this may be a read error. The gene calls are TRBV7-2 and TRBJ2-1; TRBD2 aligns across 15 bases. Trimming at V came to 5 bases and at J to 4 bases, leaving 6 bases not matched to a gene. CDR3 length: 17 residues. Germline CDR1 SGHTA, CDR2 FQGNSA. CDR3 sequence reads: CASSRNGLAGGYNEQFF. DNA for the CDR3: TGTGCCAGCAGCCGGAATGGACTAGCGGGAGGGTACAATGAGCAGTTCTTC.

This clonotype has ten or more counts. The V and J genes are TRBV20-1 and TRBJ2-4; 9 nucleotides align to TRBD2. CDR1 is DFQATT and CDR2 is SNEGSKA in the germline V gene (reference sequence). The V gene end was trimmed by 6 bases and the J gene end by 8 bases; junction bases not matched to a gene: 14. The CDR3 totals 15 residues. Here the CDR3 DNA reads TGCAGTGCCATCCTAGCGGGATTTACGGGAGACATTCAGTACTTC. As protein: CSAILAGFTGDIQYF.

Only a few counts were recorded for this clonotype. The chain links TRBV7-2 to TRBJ2-7; D remains ambiguous. Germline CDR1 SGHTA, CDR2 FQGNSA. Trimming removed 5 bases at V and 1 base at J, with 12 bases between. The CDR3 totals 14 residues. The chain's CDR3 is CASSNQLFSYEQYF. In DNA form, the CDR3 reads TGTGCCAGCAGCAACCAACTATTTTCCTACGAGCAGTACTTC.

This clonotype was counted many times. The chain employs TRBV6-2 or TRBV6-3 and TRBJ1-5; D unresolved. Per the germline V gene, CDR1 is MNHEY and CDR2 is SVGEGT. The CDR3 is 12 amino acids. V was shortened by 0 bases and J by 8 bases, with 5 bases between the two germline ends. The CDR3 is CASSYSPKPQHF. DNA for the CDR3: TGTGCCAGCAGTTACTCGCCCAAGCCCCAGCATTTT.

In this sample, this clonotype turned up many times. The chain combines TRBV15 with TRBJ2-3; unclear D gene. Germline CDR1 is LNHNV and CDR2 is YYDKDF (reference sequence). Between the trimmed V and J ends, which lost 3 bases and 0 bases, there was a span of 16 bases. CDR3 size: 17 residues. The CDR3 sequence: CATSSPPGWGSTDTQYF. The CDR3 nucleotides read TGTGCCACCAGCAGCCCCCCCGGGTGGGGAAGCACAGATACGCAGTATTTT.

This clonotype was observed at least ten times. V gene TRBV15 combines with J gene TRBJ2-6, with TRBD1 as a possible D gene (6 bases). V lost 0 bases and J 1 base, leaving 7 bases between the germline ends. Germline CDR1 LNHNV, CDR2 YYDKDF (reference sequence). CDR3 size: 16 residues. Written as DNA, the CDR3 is TGTGCCACCAGCAGAGAACAGGGTTCTGGGGCCAACGTCCTGACTTTC. Its translation: CATSREQGSGANVLTF.

V and J are TRBV2 and TRBJ2-5, with unresolved D. Germline assignment: CDR1 SNHLY and CDR2 FYNNEI. This CDR3 comprises 14 residues. Trimming pared 1 base from V and 7 bases from J, leaving 13 bases between. This CDR3 is CASSEEVAVGTQYF. The CDR3, as DNA: TGTGCCAGCAGTGAAGAGGTCGCAGTGGGGACCCAGTACTTC.

The chain links TRBV4-3 to TRBJ2-3, with D maybe TRBD1 (5 bases). V was clipped by 0 bases and J by 3 bases, with 7 bases between them. The CDR3 runs to 14 residues. Per the germline V gene, CDR1 is LGHNA and CDR2 is YSLEER. The CDR3 loop is CASSQEAGTDTQYF. CDR3 in DNA: TGCGCCAGCAGCCAAGAGGCAGGGACAGATACGCAGTATTTT.

This clonotype was detected ten times or more. J is TRBJ2-7 and V is TRBV12-3 or TRBV12-4; D remains ambiguous. The ends were cut back, 0 bases at V and 4 bases at J, with 4 bases in the middle. CDR3 length equals 12 residues. This CDR3 is CASSLAEYEQYF. Here the CDR3 DNA reads TGTGCCAGCAGTTTAGCCGAGTACGAGCAGTACTTC.

This clonotype was detected a few times. This chain links TRBV11-2 with TRBJ2-1; 11 nucleotides agree with TRBD2. The CDR3 is 15 amino acids. V trimming: 3 bases; J trimming: 5 bases; junction bases outside the gene matches: 3. In germline, CDR1 is SGHAT, CDR2 FQNNGV. In DNA form, the CDR3 reads TGTGCCAGCAGCTTTACGACTAGCGGGAACAATGAGCAGTTCTTC. It encodes CASSFTTSGNNEQFF.

A few counts support this clonotype. The junction differs from germline at one of its ends, possibly a read error. The CDR3 is CASSLVAAGEQFF. The CDR3 DNA follows: TGTGCTAGCAGCTTAGTAGCGGCGGGTGAGCAGTTCTTC. This sequence joins TRBV7-7 and TRBJ2-1, with TRBD2 as a possible D gene (6 bases). This CDR3 spans 13 amino acids. Germline CDR1 reads SSHAT; CDR2 reads FNYEAQ (reference sequence). The full variable domain, with the rest looked up from reference TRBV7-7 and TRBJ2-1, is GAGVSQSPRYKVTKRGQDVTLRCDPISSHATLYWYQQALGQGPEFLTYFNYEAQPDKSGLPSDRFSAERPEGSISTLTIQRTEQRDSAMYRCASSLVAAGEQFFGPGTRLTVL.

This clonotype was seen at least ten times. The genes are TRBV20-1 and TRBJ2-7; D call uncertain. The CDR3 is 10 residues long. With 2 bases removed from V and 4 bases from J, the gap between germline ends came to 3 bases. Germline CDR1 and CDR2: DFQATT and SNEGSKA (reference sequence). CDR3 in DNA: TGCAGTGCTAGAATATACGAGCAGTACTTC. Translating it yields CSARIYEQYF.

Regarding this clonotype: Just one base apart from a much larger clone, this may be a read error. This chain connects TRBV20-1 to TRBJ2-3; D possibly uses TRBD1 or TRBD2 (5 bases each). The CDR3 is made up of 15 amino acids. Germline CDR1 and CDR2: DFQATT and SNEGSKA (reference sequence). This chain's CDR3 is CSGDRRDQSTATQYF. CDR3 sequence (DNA): TGCAGTGGTGATCGTCGGGACCAGAGCACAGCTACGCAGTATTTT.

The sample holds many counts of this clonotype. V gene TRBV7-2 combines with J gene TRBJ2-3; D gene ambiguous. V gave up 2 bases and J gave up 0 bases, with 6 bases separating them. CDR1 and CDR2 from the germline V gene are SGHTA and FQGNSA. The CDR3 sequence is 14 residues long. The CDR3 sequence: CASSLMMSTDTQYF. CDR3 in DNA: TGTGCCAGCAGCTTAATGATGAGCACAGATACGCAGTATTTT.

V is TRBV7-2 and J is TRBJ1-2; 10 positions agree with TRBD1. The V and J ends lost 2 bases and 6 bases, in that order; junction bases with no gene match: 6. Germline loops: CDR1 SGHTA, CDR2 FQGNSA. The CDR3 extends over 15 amino acids. The CDR3 sequence is CASSLTGTGVNGYTF. The CDR3 nucleotides read TGTGCCAGCAGCTTAACCGGGACAGGGGTGAATGGCTACACCTTC.

The chain has TRBV2 and TRBJ2-1; 14 bases match TRBD2. The CDR3 covers 15 residues. Germline CDR1 is SNHLY and CDR2 is FYNNEI. Germline trimming cut 6 bases from V and 9 bases from J; bases unmatched to any gene: 7. CDR3 in amino acids: CASREGTSGSVEQFF. The CDR3 coding sequence is TGTGCCAGCAGGGAGGGGACTAGCGGGAGTGTTGAGCAGTTCTTC.

This clonotype was counted ten times or more. The V gene is TRBV7-2, the J gene TRBJ2-5; D is unresolved. V lost 2 bases, J lost 4 bases, and 11 bases lay in between. The CDR3 totals 14 residues. Germline V gives CDR1 SGHTA, CDR2 FQGNSA. The CDR3 reads CASSLTEGRETQYF. CDR3 DNA: TGTGCCAGCAGCTTAACAGAAGGGCGAGAGACCCAGTACTTC.

The gene calls are TRBV3-2 and TRBJ2-5; TRBD2 is taken as the D call from the table, unchecked against the DNA. TRBV3-2 is a recognized pseudogene. The CDR3 spans 16 residues. The CDR3 DNA reads TGTGCCACCACCCAAGATATCGCTAGCGGCCAAGAGACCCAGTACTTC. Protein: CATTQDIASGQETQYF.

This clonotype appeared many times. The chain has TRBV4-1 and TRBJ1-5; 7 bases agree with TRBD1. The CDR3 sequence is 15 residues long. CDR1 is MGHRA and CDR2 is YSYEKL in the germline V gene. With V trimmed by 1 base and J by 3 bases, 3 bases remained unmatched. For the CDR3, the DNA is TGCGCCAGCAGCCAAGCGGGGACAGCCAATCAGCCCCAGCATTTT. Residues: CASSQAGTANQPQHF.

The chain employs TRBV12-3 or TRBV12-4 and TRBJ2-7; tentative D call: TRBD2 (5 bases). CDR3 size: 13 residues. V gave up 5 bases and J gave up 9 bases, with 17 bases separating them. As DNA, the CDR3 is TGTGCCAGCAGTCAGACTGGGCTGGCGGGGCAGTACTTC. Its translation: CASSQTGLAGQYF.

This clonotype was picked up many times. The chain combines TRBV20-1 with TRBJ1-5; possibly TRBD1 for D (6 bases). The CDR3 length is 16 residues. Trimming left V 1 base short and J 1 base short, with 14 bases between. CDR1 is DFQATT and CDR2 is SNEGSKA in the germline V gene (reference sequence). The CDR3 DNA reads TGCAGTGCTAGAGTGGCAGGGGTATTAAGCAATCAGCCCCAGCATTTT. Translated: CSARVAGVLSNQPQHF.

This clonotype has a handful of counts. V and J are TRBV5-1 and TRBJ1-3; unclear D gene. From germline, CDR1 is SGHRS and CDR2 YFSETQ. The V end lost 0 bases, the J end lost 0 bases, and 7 bases lay between the germline ends. This CDR3 comprises 15 residues. CDR3 region: CASSLDKSSGNTIYF. The CDR3 nucleotides read TGCGCCAGCAGCTTGGACAAGTCCTCTGGAAACACCATATATTTT.